Listed below are T cell receptor beta chains from one sample, sequenced in a study of shared clonotypes between healthy human individuals. Data came from immunoSEQ multiplex PCR; TCRdb stores just in-frame clones and leaves some out. The repertoire holds 1.4 million to 1.5 million clones, with 95% to 97% as singletons. Sample: naive CD4+ T cells sorted from blood. All receptors come from a man aged 25-40 years in good health. The CDR3 runs from the conserved cysteine through the conserved F or W. Fields, in order: V gene, J gene, D gene, CDR3 length, CDR3 DNA, CDR3 protein. D genes are given only for firm matches.

v_gene: TRBV28
j_gene: TRBJ2-3
d_gene: TRBD2
len: 16
CDR3nt: TGTGCCAGCAGTCGGACTAGCGGGAGGGGTGCAGATACGCAGTATTTT
CDR3aa: CASSRTSGRGADTQYF

v_gene: TRBV30
j_gene: TRBJ1-4
d_gene: -
len: 13
CDR3nt: TGTGCCTGGAGTCAGGGGCGGGCTGAAAAACTGTTTTTT
CDR3aa: CAWSQGRAEKLFF

v_gene: TRBV9
j_gene: TRBJ2-3
d_gene: TRBD2
len: 17
CDR3nt: TGTGCCAGCAGCGTAAGGCATGGCGGGAGCTCGACAGATACGCAGTATTTT
CDR3aa: CASSVRHGGSSTDTQYF

v_gene: TRBV2
j_gene: TRBJ2-2
d_gene: -
len: 13
CDR3nt: TGTGCCAGCAGTGTGGGCAGGGCCGGGGAGCTGTTTTTT
CDR3aa: CASSVGRAGELFF

v_gene: TRBV10-1
j_gene: TRBJ1-1
d_gene: TRBD1
len: 15
CDR3nt: TGCGCCAGCAGTGAGTCGGGGCGGACAGGACGAGAAGCTTTCTTT
CDR3aa: CASSESGRTGREAFF

v_gene: TRBV11-3
j_gene: TRBJ2-5
d_gene: TRBD1
len: 13
CDR3nt: TGTGCCAGCAGCCGGGACAGTCAAGAGACCCAGTACTTC
CDR3aa: CASSRDSQETQYF

v_gene: TRBV10-2
j_gene: TRBJ2-1
d_gene: TRBD2
len: 20
CDR3nt: TGCGCCAGCAGTGGATTGGTGGAAGCGGGAGGCCCGAGCTCCTACAATGAGCAGTTCTTC
CDR3aa: CASSGLVEAGGPSSYNEQFF

v_gene: TRBV28
j_gene: TRBJ2-1
d_gene: TRBD2
len: 13
CDR3nt: TGTGCCAGCAGGCTAGCGGGATCCGGTGAGCAGTTCTTC
CDR3aa: CASRLAGSGEQFF

v_gene: TRBV11-2
j_gene: TRBJ2-1
d_gene: -
len: 12
CDR3nt: TGTGCCAGCAGCTCTCTAGGGAATGAGCAGTTCTTC
CDR3aa: CASSSLGNEQFF

v_gene: TRBV28
j_gene: TRBJ2-3
d_gene: TRBD2
len: 14
CDR3nt: TGTGCCAGCATTCGCGGGAGGGAATCAGATACGCAGTATTTT
CDR3aa: CASIRGRESDTQYF

v_gene: TRBV11-2
j_gene: TRBJ2-5
d_gene: TRBD1
len: 15
CDR3nt: TGTGCCAGCAGCGGGATCCGGGACAGGGTAAAGACCCAGTACTTC
CDR3aa: CASSGIRDRVKTQYF

v_gene: TRBV5-1
j_gene: TRBJ1-1
d_gene: -
len: 13
CDR3nt: TGCGCCAGCAGGGAACAAAGGAACACTGAAGCTTTCTTT
CDR3aa: CASREQRNTEAFF

v_gene: TRBV15
j_gene: TRBJ1-5
d_gene: TRBD1
len: 15
CDR3nt: TGTGCCACCAGCATTACCGGGACAGGGCTACAGCCCCAGCATTTT
CDR3aa: CATSITGTGLQPQHF

v_gene: TRBV9
j_gene: TRBJ2-1
d_gene: TRBD1
len: 14
CDR3nt: TGTGCCAGCAGCCAGGGACAGGGCAACAATGAGCAGTTCTTC
CDR3aa: CASSQGQGNNEQFF